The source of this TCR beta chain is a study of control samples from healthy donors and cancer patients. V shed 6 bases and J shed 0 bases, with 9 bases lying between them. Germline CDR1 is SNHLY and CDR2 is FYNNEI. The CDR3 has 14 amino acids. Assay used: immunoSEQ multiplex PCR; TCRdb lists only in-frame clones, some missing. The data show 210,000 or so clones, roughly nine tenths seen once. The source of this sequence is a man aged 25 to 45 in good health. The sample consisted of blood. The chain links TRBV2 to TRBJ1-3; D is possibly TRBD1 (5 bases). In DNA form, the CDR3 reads TGTGCCAGCAGGGCGGACATCTCTGGAAACACCATATATTTT. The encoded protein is CASRADISGNTIYF.